This T cell receptor (beta chain) was captured by sequencing in a study of immune characterization of retroperitoneal liposarcoma (dated by TCRdb to about 2019). Library method: PCR. Sequencing instrument: NextSeq 500. Using fastp at Q25 and MiXCR, TCRdb reprocessed the public reads and kept productive beta chains. Each CDR3 protein appears once, grouped with its most common genes and DNA. The sample table holds some 4,000 distinct CDR3 sequences, of which approximately 30% were seen once. The ten top clones hold 10% of the sample. As encoded in the germline V gene (reference sequence), CDR1 is WNHNN while CDR2 is SYGVQD. Measured from the cysteine to the phenylalanine, the CDR3 is 14 residues long. Just CDR3 DNA is preserved here, 42 bases in frame from base 1. V and J are trimmed by 8 bases and 7 bases, and the gene matches miss 8 bases of the junction. In its sample, this clonotype comes out as medium-sized (0.01 to 0.1%). There is no known antigen for this receptor. Per-base qualities were not stored, and no clone one base away is much larger.

The sample consisted of blood. The V and J genes are TRBV10-1 and TRBJ2-1; TRBD2 matches 10 bases in the middle. This clonotype was obtained from a female donor with retroperitoneal liposarcoma. The DNA sequence is as follows: TGCGCCAGCGGAACTAGCGGGATTAAAAATGAGCAGTTCTTC. Its coded protein is CASGTSGIKNEQFF.